The source of this T cell receptor beta chain is a study of cytomegalovirus exposure and HLA in healthy donors. Study-level findings and limits: The authors enumerated some 170 TCR beta chains as linked to cytomegalovirus. Across all donors, roughly uniform sequencing depth was an assumption of the presence/absence analyses. An analysis that was carried out later associated 16,951 TCR beta sequences with HLA alleles at 0.05 false discovery rate.

This clone has more than one count but fewer than ten. Its cognate antigen is unknown. The CDR3 is 17 residues long. CDR1 is SGHNT and CDR2 is YYREEE in the germline V gene (reference sequence). V lost 4 bases and J lost 0; bases outside the gene matches: 11. PCR employed 60 Vbeta and 13 Jbeta primers. Method: immunoSEQ multiplex PCR; TCRdb's copy keeps in-frame clones and lacks some. The data contain fewer than 130,000 clones, about three quarters of them singletons. This TCR came from a woman in her twenties or thirties in good health and CMV-seronegative. The sample comprised PBMCs. The rearrangement joins TRBV5-4 to TRBJ2-3; 7 bases fit TRBD2. In DNA form, the CDR3 reads TGTGCCAGCAGCGCCCCGTTTGATAGCGGGAGCACAGATACGCAGTATTTT. Its translation is CASSAPFDSGSTDTQYF.